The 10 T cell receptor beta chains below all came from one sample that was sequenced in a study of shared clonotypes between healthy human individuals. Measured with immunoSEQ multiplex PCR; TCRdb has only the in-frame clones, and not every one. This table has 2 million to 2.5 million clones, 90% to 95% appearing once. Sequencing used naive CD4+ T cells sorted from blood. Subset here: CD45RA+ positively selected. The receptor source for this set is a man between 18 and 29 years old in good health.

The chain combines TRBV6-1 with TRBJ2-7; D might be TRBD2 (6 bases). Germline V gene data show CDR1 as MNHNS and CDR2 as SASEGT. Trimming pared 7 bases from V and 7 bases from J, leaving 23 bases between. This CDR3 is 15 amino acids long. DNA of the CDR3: TGTGCCAGCATGGCGGGACCCCTGGTCGAGGGGGAGCAGTACTTC. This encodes CASMAGPLVEGEQYF.

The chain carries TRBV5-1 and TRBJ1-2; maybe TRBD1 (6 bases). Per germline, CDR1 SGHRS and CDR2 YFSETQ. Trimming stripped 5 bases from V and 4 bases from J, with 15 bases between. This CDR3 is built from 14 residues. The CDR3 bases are TGCGCCAGCAGACCTGGACAGTCTCCCTATGGCTACACCTTC. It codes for CASRPGQSPYGYTF.

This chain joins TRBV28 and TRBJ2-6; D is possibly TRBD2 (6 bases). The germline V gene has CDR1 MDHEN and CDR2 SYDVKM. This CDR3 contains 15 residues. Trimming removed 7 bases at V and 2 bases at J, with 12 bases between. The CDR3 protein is CASIDGGAGANVLTF. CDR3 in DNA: TGTGCCAGCATCGATGGCGGGGCTGGGGCCAACGTCCTGACTTTC.

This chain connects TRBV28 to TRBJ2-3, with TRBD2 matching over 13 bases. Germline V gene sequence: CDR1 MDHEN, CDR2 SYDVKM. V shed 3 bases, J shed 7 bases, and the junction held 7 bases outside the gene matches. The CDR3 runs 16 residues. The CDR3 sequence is CASSFRRLAGGNTQYF. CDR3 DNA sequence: TGTGCCAGCAGTTTCCGTAGACTAGCGGGGGGAAATACGCAGTATTTT.

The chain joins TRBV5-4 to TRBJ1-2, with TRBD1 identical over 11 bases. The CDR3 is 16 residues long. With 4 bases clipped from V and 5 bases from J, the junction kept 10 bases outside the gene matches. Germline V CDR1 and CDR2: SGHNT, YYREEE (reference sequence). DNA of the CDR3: TGTGCCAGCAGCATGGGGACAGGGGGTGTTGAGTATGGCTACACCTTC. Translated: CASSMGTGGVEYGYTF.

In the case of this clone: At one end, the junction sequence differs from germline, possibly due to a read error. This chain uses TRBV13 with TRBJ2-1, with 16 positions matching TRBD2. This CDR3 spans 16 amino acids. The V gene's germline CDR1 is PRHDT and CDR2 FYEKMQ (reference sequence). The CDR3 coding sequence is TGTGCCAGCAGCCTAGGGACTAGCGGGGGGGCGCGGGAGCAGTTCTTC. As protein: CASSLGTSGGAREQFF.

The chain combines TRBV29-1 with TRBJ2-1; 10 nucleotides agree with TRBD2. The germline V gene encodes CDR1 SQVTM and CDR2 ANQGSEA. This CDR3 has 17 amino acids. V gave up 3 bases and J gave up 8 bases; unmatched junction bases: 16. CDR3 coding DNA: TGCAGCGTTGACGGGATTTCTAGCGGGAGCCTTGCCTATGAGCAGTTCTTC. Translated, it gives CSVDGISSGSLAYEQFF.

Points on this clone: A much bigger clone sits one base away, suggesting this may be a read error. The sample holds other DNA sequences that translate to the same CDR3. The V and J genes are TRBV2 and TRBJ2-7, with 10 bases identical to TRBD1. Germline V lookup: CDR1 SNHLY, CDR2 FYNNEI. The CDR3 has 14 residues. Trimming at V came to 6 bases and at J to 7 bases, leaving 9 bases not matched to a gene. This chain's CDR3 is CASSPTGGVYEQYF. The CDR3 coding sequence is TGTGCCAGCAGCCCGACAGGGGGCGTGTATGAGCAGTACTTC.

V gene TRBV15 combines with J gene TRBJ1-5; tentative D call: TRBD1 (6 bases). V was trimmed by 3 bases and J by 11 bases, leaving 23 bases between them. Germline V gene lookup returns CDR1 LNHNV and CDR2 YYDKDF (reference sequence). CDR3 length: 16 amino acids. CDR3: CATSRSSGGAGQSQHF. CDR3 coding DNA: TGTGCCACCAGCAGGTCCTCGGGGGGCGCGGGGCAGTCCCAGCATTTT.

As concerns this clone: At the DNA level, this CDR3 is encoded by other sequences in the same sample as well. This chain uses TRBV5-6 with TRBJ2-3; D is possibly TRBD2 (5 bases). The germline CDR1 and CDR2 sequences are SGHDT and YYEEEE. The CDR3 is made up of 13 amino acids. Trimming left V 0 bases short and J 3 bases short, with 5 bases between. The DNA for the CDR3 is TGTGCCAGCAGCTTGGGAGGGACAGATACGCAGTATTTT. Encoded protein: CASSLGGTDTQYF.